Each of the 9 T cell receptor beta chains below was sequenced from the same sample in a study of beta chain features in type 1 diabetes. Findings and caveats of the study: TCRB CDR3 length was moderately but significantly reduced in all four CD4+ subsets of Type 1 diabetes patients.

These receptors' antigens are unknown. The sequenced template was cDNA made from the entire isolated RNA. The method was immunoSEQ multiplex PCR; TCRdb's version includes in-frame clones alone and lacks a portion of them. The table has almost 350,000 clones, about a tenth seen once; the top ten hold 1%. Sequencing used central memory CD4+ T cells from blood. All receptors derive from a man under 40 with type 1 diabetes.

The V call is TRBV5-7, the J call TRBJ2-7, with TRBD1 as a possible D gene (5 bases). TRBV5-7 is an open reading frame, and its role is uncertain. Trimming left V 0 bases short and J 1 base short, with 14 bases between. The CDR3 loop spans 16 amino acids. Here the CDR3 DNA reads TGTGCCAGCAGCTTGGAGATGAGACAGTCATCCTACGAGCAGTACTTC. Its protein is CASSLEMRQSSYEQYF.

The chain combines TRBV27 with TRBJ1-2, with D hard to call. Between the trimmed V and J ends, which lost 5 bases and 4 bases, there was a span of 17 bases. Germline V lookup: CDR1 MNHEY, CDR2 SMNVEV (reference sequence). CDR3 length equals 15 residues. This CDR3 is CASSTTLSESYGYTF. The CDR3 DNA sequence: TGTGCCAGCAGTACCACACTGAGCGAGTCCTATGGCTACACCTTC.

This clone was seen a handful of times. The chain combines TRBV30 with TRBJ2-3, with D hard to call. The V end was cut by 4 bases, the J end by 0 bases, with 8 bases between. Germline-derived CDR1 and CDR2 are GTSNPN and SVGIG (reference sequence). The CDR3 loop spans 13 amino acids. The CDR3 is CAWKGKSTDTQYF. The CDR3 coding sequence is TGTGCCTGGAAAGGAAAAAGCACAGATACGCAGTATTTT. The full variable domain, in which reference TRBV30 and TRBJ2-3 provide the parts outside the CDR3, is SQTIHQWPATLVQPVGSPLSLECTVEGTSNPNLYWYRQAAGRGLQLLFYSVGIGQISSEVPQNLSASRPQDRQFILSSKKLLLSDSGFYLCAWKGKSTDTQYFGPGTRLTVL.

This clone has only a few counts. The chain links TRBV11-2 to TRBJ2-3; D gene uncertain. The CDR3 spans 17 residues. Germline V gene data show CDR1 as SGHAT and CDR2 as FQNNGV. The ends were cut back, 1 base at V and 2 bases at J, with 16 bases in the middle. CDR3 region: CASSLGSSSTITDTQYF. For the CDR3, the DNA is TGTGCCAGCAGCTTAGGTTCCAGTAGCACCATCACAGATACGCAGTATTTT.

This clone occurred a few times. V usage is TRBV6-5 and J usage is TRBJ2-5; D assignment may be TRBD1 or TRBD2 (5 bases each). V gave up 6 bases and J gave up 5 bases, with 19 bases separating them. CDR3 size: 15 residues. The germline V gene encodes CDR1 MNHEY and CDR2 SVGAGI. CDR3 protein: CASRIRVGTLETQYF. The CDR3 DNA follows: TGTGCCAGCAGAATTCGGGTCGGGACCTTGGAGACCCAGTACTTC.

V and J are TRBV5-1 and TRBJ2-7, with a possible D match to TRBD1 (6 bases). V was trimmed by 0 bases and J by 5 bases, leaving 15 bases between them. This CDR3 has 15 residues. Germline V CDR1 and CDR2: SGHRS, YFSETQ. CDR3 bases: TGCGCCAGCAGCTTGGGTACCAGGGGCCAGGACGAGCAGTACTTC. Translation gives CASSLGTRGQDEQYF.

This clone was recorded a few times. Other DNA sequences of this sample code for an identical CDR3. The J gene is TRBJ2-3, the V gene TRBV5-4, with D uncertain. The germline V gene encodes CDR1 SGHNT and CDR2 YYREEE (reference sequence). V gave up 0 bases and J gave up 1 base, with 6 bases separating them. The CDR3 runs 14 residues. CDR3 residues: CASSLEQGTDTQYF. The CDR3 DNA is TGTGCCAGCAGCTTGGAACAAGGCACAGATACGCAGTATTTT.

The V gene is TRBV29-1, the J gene TRBJ2-5; D ambiguous. The length of the CDR3 is 10 residues. V lost 7 bases and J 6 bases, leaving 9 bases between the germline ends. Per the germline V gene, CDR1 is SQVTM and CDR2 is ANQGSEA. CDR3 coding DNA: TGCAGCGCTTTTTATAAGACCCAGTACTTC. Its protein product is CSAFYKTQYF. The whole variable domain, filled in from reference TRBV29-1 and TRBJ2-5, reads SAVISQKPSRDICQRGTSLTIQCQVDSQVTMMFWYRQQPGQSLTLIATANQGSEATYESGFVIDKFPISRPNLTFSTLTVSNMSPEDSSIYLCSAFYKTQYFGPGTRLLVL.

As concerns this clone: Other DNA sequences from this sample encode an identical CDR3 as well. The gene calls are TRBV9 and TRBJ2-7; 9 bases line up with TRBD1. Trimming at V came to 0 bases and at J to 4 bases, leaving 11 bases not matched to a gene. There are 17 residues in the CDR3. Germline loops: CDR1 SGDLS, CDR2 YYNGEE. The CDR3 coding sequence is TGTGCCAGCAGCGTAGCTATGGGTCAGGACAGGGGATACGAGCAGTACTTC. Translated, it gives CASSVAMGQDRGYEQYF.